This entry is about one TCR beta chain. Per the original methods: Reference gene primer amplification gave nucleated cell count estimates. The table came from immunoSEQ multiplex PCR; TCRdb's copy has only in-frame clones and leaves some out. V and J calls and clone size are as listed in that table; D and trimming were resolved from the DNA. The data show fewer than 100,000 clones, around nine tenths seen once. The germline V and J ends were trimmed by 6 bases and 12 bases, with 14 bases remaining between them. The CDR3 spans 11 residues. The data are from a study of blood T cell repertoires in COVID-19. Looking at the study overall: Samples representing acute and convalescent COVID-19 were sourced from the United States, Italy and Spain. T cells, B-cell-depleted T cells, or PBMCs provided the cDNA or gDNA that served as material.

The material sequenced was peripheral blood. The J gene is TRBJ1-1, the V gene TRBV12-3 or TRBV12-4; D is ambiguous. This TCR was sampled from a woman aged 80 or over with acute or convalescent COVID-19. For the CDR3, the DNA is TGTGCCAGCAGCCGACACCCGCCTCCTTTCTTT. Residues: CASSRHPPPFF.